A selection of T cell receptor beta chains follows, all from one sample in a study of blood T cell repertoires in COVID-19. The method was immunoSEQ multiplex PCR; TCRdb's version includes in-frame clones alone and lacks a portion of them. The profile shows roughly 70,000 clones, around 87% of them singletons. Sequencing was done on a sample of peripheral blood. All receptors come from a man in his fifties or sixties with active COVID-19. The CDR3 runs from the conserved cysteine through the conserved F or W. A D gene is named only where the DNA matches it firmly. Only part of the rows carry a size: once, few, many, or a class if the clone is expanded.

CDR3 protein	CDR3 DNA	D gene	V gene	J gene	clone size
CASSSGLAGGDTQYF	TGTGCCAGCAGCTCCGGGCTAGCGGGAGGTGATACGCAGTATTTT	TRBD2	TRBV7-3	TRBJ2-3	.
CASSPGTGSYEQYF	TGTGCCAGCAGCCCGGGGACAGGGTCCTACGAGCAGTACTTC	TRBD1	TRBV6-4	TRBJ2-7	.
CASSGNGGPVGRNTEAFF	TGTGCCAGCAGCGGAAACGGGGGTCCCGTGGGGAGGAACACTGAAGCTTTCTTT	.	TRBV9	TRBJ1-1	.
CASRPGNNEQFF	TGTGCCAGTAGACCCGGGAACAATGAGCAGTTCTTC	.	TRBV28	TRBJ2-1	few
CASSYNRGYQETQYF	TGTGCCAGCAGTTACAACAGGGGGTACCAAGAGACCCAGTACTTC	TRBD1	TRBV6-2/TRBV6-3	TRBJ2-5	.
CAISAPPGELFF	TGTGCCATCAGTGCTCCTCCCGGGGAGCTGTTTTTT	.	TRBV10-3	TRBJ2-2	.
CATSDSTGLGGNTIYF	TGTGCCACCAGTGATTCTACAGGGCTGGGTGGAAACACCATATATTTT	.	TRBV24-1	TRBJ1-3	.
CAISTDRAGTQYF	TGTGCCATCAGTACGGACAGGGCAGGGACCCAGTACTTC	TRBD1	TRBV10-3	TRBJ2-5	once
CASSFSGLYQETQYF	TGCGCCAGCAGCTTTTCAGGATTGTACCAAGAGACCCAGTACTTC	.	TRBV5-1	TRBJ2-5	.
CASSLSGAETQYF	TGCGCCAGCAGCTTGTCAGGGGCCGAGACCCAGTACTTC	.	TRBV5-1	TRBJ2-5	.
CASSVGDSGEQFF	TGTGCCAGCAGCGTAGGGGACTCCGGGGAGCAGTTCTTC	.	TRBV9	TRBJ2-1	.
CASSLTGNEQYF	TGTGCCAGCAGCTTAACAGGGAACGAGCAGTACTTC	.	TRBV7-9	TRBJ2-7	.
CASSESRGINQPQHF	TGTGCCAGCAGTGAATCCAGGGGGATCAATCAGCCCCAGCATTTT	TRBD1	TRBV6-1	TRBJ1-5	.
CASTPLSTNSPLHF	TGTGCCAGCACCCCACTATCGACCAATTCACCCCTCCACTTT	.	TRBV6-2/TRBV6-3	TRBJ1-6	.
CASKQTGGLGTGELFF	TGTGCCAGCAAACAAACAGGGGGCCTGGGCACCGGGGAGCTGTTTTTT	TRBD1	TRBV7-8	TRBJ2-2	.
CASSLRTGKGNTEAFF	TGTGCCAGCAGTCTCAGGACGGGGAAAGGGAACACTGAAGCTTTCTTT	.	TRBV27	TRBJ1-1	.
CASSPPTTLGYTF	TGTGCCAGCAGTCCCCCAACGACACTGGGCTACACCTTC	.	TRBV6-6	TRBJ1-2	.
CATSDSTGNTDTQYF	TGTGCCACCAGTGATTCGACAGGGAACACAGATACGCAGTATTTT	TRBD1	TRBV24-1	TRBJ2-3	.
CASSYSRAGSTYEQYF	TGTGCCAGCAGTTACTCTAGGGCGGGCAGTACCTACGAGCAGTACTTC	.	TRBV6-5	TRBJ2-7	.
CASSLGQSVVNEQFF	TGTGCCAGCAGCCTGGGACAGTCGGTGGTCAATGAGCAGTTCTTC	TRBD1	TRBV2	TRBJ2-1	.
CASTESNYGYTF	TGTGCCAGCACAGAATCTAACTATGGCTACACCTTC	.	TRBV28	TRBJ1-2	few
CASSQGQFTDTQYF	TGTGCCAGCAGCCAAGGACAGTTCACAGATACGCAGTATTTT	.	TRBV3-1/TRBV3-2	TRBJ2-3	few
CASSPPSGVRASEQFF	TGTGCCAGCAGCCCCCCGTCGGGGGTTCGGGCTTCTGAGCAGTTCTTC	.	TRBV3-1/TRBV3-2	TRBJ2-1	.
CASRLTGLANTEAFF	TGTGCCAGCAGACTCACAGGGCTGGCGAACACTGAAGCTTTCTTT	.	TRBV14	TRBJ1-1	.
CASSPQTVNTEAFF	TGTGCCAGCAGCCCTCAGACAGTAAACACTGAAGCTTTCTTT	.	TRBV5-5	TRBJ1-1	.
CASSSPGIYTGELFF	TGTGCCAGCAGCTCCCCGGGAATCTACACCGGGGAGCTGTTTTTT	.	TRBV5-6	TRBJ2-2	once
CASSQDPGASTYEQYF	TGTGCCAGCAGCCAAGATCCTGGAGCGTCCACCTACGAGCAGTACTTC	.	TRBV4-2	TRBJ2-7	.
CASSSSGQGNTEAFF	TGTGCCAGCAGCTCCTCGGGACAGGGCAACACTGAAGCTTTCTTT	TRBD1	TRBV11-3	TRBJ1-1	.
CASSSVYEQYF	TGTGCCAGCAGCTCAGTCTACGAGCAGTACTTC	.	TRBV6-2/TRBV6-3	TRBJ2-7	.
CASSLERGADTQYF	TGTGCCAGCAGCTTAGAGCGTGGTGCAGATACGCAGTATTTT	.	TRBV7-2	TRBJ2-3	.
CASSLVHSFSGNTIYF	TGTGCCAGCAGCTTAGTACATAGCTTCTCTGGAAACACCATATATTTT	.	TRBV7-2	TRBJ1-3	.
CASSQDTAGNQETQYF	TGTGCCAGCAGCCAAGATACGGCGGGAAACCAAGAGACCCAGTACTTC	.	TRBV4-2	TRBJ2-5	.
CASIRDSRSPLHF	TGTGCCAGCATCCGGGACAGTAGGTCACCCCTCCACTTT	TRBD1	TRBV11-2	TRBJ1-6	.
CASSQASEQYF	TGTGCCAGCAGCCAGGCCAGCGAGCAGTACTTC	.	TRBV3-1/TRBV3-2	TRBJ2-7	.
CASSPNLGGSEAFF	TGTGCCAGCTCACCTAACCTCGGCGGGTCTGAAGCTTTCTTT	.	TRBV18	TRBJ1-1	.
CASSPGLLGGELFF	TGTGCCAGCAGTCCGGGTCTCCTAGGAGGGGAGCTGTTTTTT	.	TRBV28	TRBJ2-2	.
CASSSGVNNEQFF	TGTGCTAGCAGCTCAGGGGTCAACAATGAGCAGTTCTTC	.	TRBV7-7	TRBJ2-1	.
CASSPRTGSSYEQYF	TGTGCCAGCAGCCCCCGGACAGGGAGCTCCTACGAGCAGTACTTC	TRBD1	TRBV5-4	TRBJ2-7	few
CACTAGQGNQPQHF	TGTGCCTGCACAGCGGGACAGGGCAATCAGCCCCAGCATTTT	TRBD1	TRBV6-5	TRBJ1-5	once
CATSDSGTENTEAFF	TGTGCCACCAGCGACTCCGGGACAGAGAACACTGAAGCTTTCTTT	TRBD1	TRBV24-1	TRBJ1-1	.
CASGGTGYNEQFF	TGTGCCAGCGGTGGGACAGGATACAATGAGCAGTTCTTC	TRBD1	TRBV25-1	TRBJ2-1	.
CASSFRYEQYF	TGTGCCAGCAGTTTTCGGTACGAGCAGTACTTC	.	TRBV12-3/TRBV12-4	TRBJ2-7	.
CASKIPGLSGYTF	TGTGCCAGCAAAATTCCGGGACTGTCGGGCTACACCTTC	.	TRBV28	TRBJ1-2	.
CASSQGAGGSGELFF	TGTGCCAGCAGCCAGGGGGCGGGAGGGTCCGGGGAGCTGTTTTTT	.	TRBV2	TRBJ2-2	.
CASSESRTSDYNEQFF	TGCGCCAGCAGTGAGTCGCGGACTAGCGACTACAATGAGCAGTTCTTC	TRBD2	TRBV10-1	TRBJ2-1	.
CASTFRTGGANTEAFF	TGTGCCAGTACCTTCCGGACAGGGGGCGCAAACACTGAAGCTTTCTTT	TRBD1	TRBV19	TRBJ1-1	.
CASSVEGREGEQFF	TGTGCCAGCAGCGTAGAAGGGCGGGAGGGGGAGCAGTTCTTC	TRBD2	TRBV9	TRBJ2-1	.
CASGGDRPYEQYF	TGTGCCAGTGGGGGGGACCGACCCTACGAGCAGTACTTC	TRBD2	TRBV6-5	TRBJ2-7	.
CASSPVTSGGDAFF	TGTGCCAGCAGCCCTGTCACTAGCGGGGGCGATGCTTTCTTT	.	TRBV11-1	TRBJ1-1	.
CAISLDEWGQGAFGANVLTF	TGTGCCATCAGCCTGGATGAGTGGGGACAGGGGGCTTTTGGGGCCAACGTCCTGACTTTC	TRBD1	TRBV10-3	TRBJ2-6	.
CASSLTGVPNEKLFF	TGTGCCAGCAGCTTAACAGGGGTCCCAAATGAAAAACTGTTTTTT	TRBD1	TRBV7-8	TRBJ1-4	.
CASSSGRAYEQYF	TGTGCCAGCAGCAGCGGTCGGGCCTACGAGCAGTACTTC	.	TRBV11-1	TRBJ2-7	.
CASSPQGANAGELFF	TGTGCCAGCTCACCACAGGGGGCTAATGCCGGGGAGCTGTTTTTT	TRBD1	TRBV18	TRBJ2-2	.
CASSQDILLGQFF	TGTGCCAGCAGCCAAGATATACTACTGGGGCAGTTCTTC	.	TRBV14	TRBJ2-1	.